The 29 T cell receptor beta chains below come from one sample, sequenced in a study of blood T cell repertoires in COVID-19. Sequenced by immunoSEQ multiplex PCR; TCRdb stores in-frame clones only, minus some. The sample contains around 66,000 clones, around 87% of which appear only once. The sample taken for sequencing was peripheral blood. The receptors come from a man in his 60s with acute or convalescent COVID-19.

The chain links TRBV7-8 to TRBJ1-1; D is uncertain. This CDR3 region has 17 residues. CDR1 is SGHVS, CDR2 FQNEAQ, per germline. V shed 1 base and J shed 0 bases, with 15 bases lying between them. The CDR3 loop reads CASSLGYRFTMNTEAFF. CDR3 sequence (DNA): TGTGCCAGCAGCTTAGGTTACCGCTTCACAATGAACACTGAAGCTTTCTTT.

The chain uses TRBV30 and TRBJ2-5, with D maybe TRBD1 (5 bases). Germline CDR1 and CDR2: GTSNPN and SVGIG (reference sequence). The CDR3 sequence is 13 residues long. With 5 bases removed from V and 3 bases from J, the gap between germline ends came to 13 bases. The CDR3 bases are TGTGCCTGGTCGCGACAGTTGAAAGAGACCCAGTACTTC. This encodes CAWSRQLKETQYF. The complete variable domain, with remaining parts taken from reference TRBV30 and TRBJ2-5, reads SQTIHQWPATLVQPVGSPLSLECTVEGTSNPNLYWYRQAAGRGLQLLFYSVGIGQISSEVPQNLSASRPQDRQFILSSKKLLLSDSGFYLCAWSRQLKETQYFGPGTRLLVL.

J is TRBJ1-1 and V is TRBV7-2; 8 bases agree with TRBD1. The germline V gene encodes CDR1 SGHTA and CDR2 FQGNSA. This CDR3 has 14 residues. V gave up 6 bases and J gave up 3 bases; unmatched junction bases: 6. CDR3 sequence: CASSLTGGDTEAFF. The CDR3 region has the DNA TGTGCCAGCAGTCTAACAGGGGGAGACACTGAAGCTTTCTTT. Looking up the rest from reference TRBV7-2 and TRBJ1-1 gives the full variable domain: GAGVSQSPSNKVTEKGKDVELRCDPISGHTALYWYRQSLGQGLEFLIYFQGNSAPDKSGLPSDRFSAERTGGSVSTLTIQRTQQEDSAVYLCASSLTGGDTEAFFGQGTRLTVV.

The gene calls are TRBV27 and TRBJ2-1, with 9 bases lining up with TRBD2. Trimming took 6 bases from V and 3 from J; bases not matched to a gene: 9. Germline-derived CDR1 and CDR2 are MNHEY and SMNVEV (reference sequence). This CDR3 is built from 16 residues. Here the CDR3 reads CASRKLSGGNYNEQFF. The CDR3 nucleotides read TGTGCCAGCAGGAAACTAAGCGGGGGGAACTACAATGAGCAGTTCTTC.

The chain recombines TRBV9 with TRBJ2-2, with 8 bases matching TRBD1. This CDR3 is 14 amino acids long. J lost 6 bases, V lost 4 bases, and 5 bases had no gene match. Germline CDR1 reads SGDLS; CDR2 reads YYNGEE. This CDR3 is CASSSRQGPGELFF. The CDR3 coding sequence is TGTGCCAGCAGCTCAAGACAGGGGCCCGGGGAGCTGTTTTTT.

The table lists this clone with a few counts. This chain links TRBV3-1 (or the pseudogene TRBV3-2) with TRBJ1-5, with unresolved D. This CDR3 contains 18 residues. V lost 3 bases and J lost 0, with 18 bases in between. Germline CDR1 reads LGHDT; CDR2 reads YNNKEL (reference sequence). This CDR3 reads CASSQTRGGSDSNQPQHF. The CDR3 DNA reads TGTGCCAGCAGCCAGACTCGAGGAGGATCTGATAGCAATCAGCCCCAGCATTTT.

In this sample, this clone turned up once. The genes are TRBV12-3 or TRBV12-4 and TRBJ2-4, with 8 bases aligning to TRBD1. The CDR3 loop spans 13 amino acids. Losses at the gene ends were 6 bases for V and 6 bases for J; bases not matched to a gene: 4. The CDR3 bases are TGTGCCAGCAGACAGGGGGACGGAAACATTCAGTACTTC. Its translation: CASRQGDGNIQYF.

CDR3 DNA: TGTGCCAGTAGCTCGACAGTGACGGTCCTCTACGAGCAGTACTTC. It codes for CASSSTVTVLYEQYF. The chain recombines TRBV19 with TRBJ2-7; a weak D match, TRBD1 (5 bases). V lost 6 bases and J lost 3, with 18 bases in between. Germline assignment: CDR1 LNHDA and CDR2 SQIVND (reference sequence). The CDR3 loop spans 15 amino acids.

This chain uses TRBV9 with TRBJ1-1; no clear D gene. The CDR3 is 15 residues long. In germline, CDR1 is SGDLS, CDR2 YYNGEE. Trimming cost V 0 bases and J 1 base, with 10 bases left between them. The CDR3 here is CASSVGGRGNTEAFF. DNA for the CDR3: TGTGCCAGCAGCGTAGGTGGAAGAGGGAACACTGAAGCTTTCTTT.

This clone was picked up a small number of times. The V gene is TRBV30, the J gene TRBJ1-4, with TRBD1 matching over 7 bases. J lost 10 bases, V lost 2 bases, and 7 bases had no gene match. This CDR3 comprises 13 residues. CDR1 is GTSNPN and CDR2 is SVGIG in the germline V gene (reference sequence). CDR3 nucleotides: TGTGCCTGGAGTCCACAGGGGACGGGAAAACTGTTTTTT. Translating it yields CAWSPQGTGKLFF.

The sample holds one count of this clone. The V and J genes are TRBV6-1 and TRBJ2-3; the D gene is possibly TRBD2 (5 bases). This CDR3 has 16 amino acids. Trimming shortened V by 2 bases and J by 0 bases, and 12 bases separated the two germline ends. The germline V gene has CDR1 MNHNS and CDR2 SASEGT. For the CDR3, the DNA is TGTGCCAGCAGTGAATGGCAGCGGCGCAGCACAGATACGCAGTATTTT. As protein: CASSEWQRRSTDTQYF.

V gene TRBV6-2 or TRBV6-3 combines with J gene TRBJ2-7; the match to TRBD2 covers 12 bases. CDR1 is MNHEY and CDR2 is SVGEGT in the germline V gene. The CDR3 is 16 residues long. V was pared by 2 bases and J by 7 bases, with 9 bases of the junction left unmatched. The CDR3 nucleotides read TGTGCCAGCAGTTACCCTCCTTCGCTAGCGGGGGGGGAGCAGTACTTC. It yields the protein CASSYPPSLAGGEQYF.

The rearrangement joins TRBV11-2 to TRBJ2-5; maybe TRBD1 (6 bases). CDR3 length: 15 amino acids. The V gene lost 0 bases and the J gene lost 3 bases, with 11 bases spanning the gap. Germline CDR1 SGHAT, CDR2 FQNNGV. The DNA for the CDR3 is TGTGCCAGCAGCTTAGAGGGCGGACAGAAAGAGACCCAGTACTTC. It specifies CASSLEGGQKETQYF.

The genes are TRBV6-2 or TRBV6-3 and TRBJ2-5; 10 nucleotides agree with TRBD1. The V gene end was trimmed by 5 bases and the J gene end by 2 bases; junction bases not matched to a gene: 11. The germline V gene encodes CDR1 MNHEY and CDR2 SVGEGT. CDR3 size: 17 residues. CDR3 sequence: CASSNSFGTGDQETQYF. The CDR3, as DNA: TGTGCCAGCAGTAATTCCTTCGGGACAGGGGATCAAGAGACCCAGTACTTC.

The rearrangement joins TRBV7-2 to TRBJ2-3; 8 nucleotides agree with TRBD2. CDR1 and CDR2 (germline): SGHTA, FQGNSA. Trimming at V came to 3 bases and at J to 4 bases, leaving 6 bases not matched to a gene. The CDR3 is made up of 15 amino acids. CDR3 nucleotide sequence: TGTGCCAGCAGCTTGTTCGGACTAGCAGCAGATACGCAGTATTTT. It is translated as CASSLFGLAADTQYF.

The rearrangement joins TRBV12-5 to TRBJ1-1, with D possibly matching TRBD1 (5 bases). V was trimmed by 4 bases and J by 1 base, leaving 13 bases between them. Germline values: CDR1 LGHNT, CDR2 FRNRAP. The CDR3 runs 15 residues. The CDR3 spells CASGSQGMGNTEAFF. As DNA, the CDR3 is TGTGCTAGTGGTTCCCAGGGAATGGGGAACACTGAAGCTTTCTTT.

V usage is TRBV10-1 and J usage is TRBJ2-2; TRBD2 matches at 7 bases. V trimming: 2 bases; J trimming: 3 bases; junction bases outside the gene matches: 6. The CDR3 contains 16 residues. Per germline, CDR1 WNHNN and CDR2 SYGVQD (reference sequence). DNA of the CDR3: TGCGCCAGCAGTGAGGATCGAGCGGGATACACCGGGGAGCTGTTTTTT. Translated, it gives CASSEDRAGYTGELFF.

CDR3: CASSGSAGLSNQPQHF. CDR3 nucleotide sequence: TGTGCCAGCAGCGGCAGCGCGGGCCTTAGCAATCAGCCCCAGCATTTT. The V gene is TRBV21-1, the J gene TRBJ1-5. TRBV21-1 represents a pseudogene. This CDR3 spans 16 amino acids.

V gene TRBV6-2 or TRBV6-3 combines with J gene TRBJ1-3; no firm D call. This CDR3 comprises 17 residues. V gave up 2 bases and J gave up 4 bases, with 18 bases separating them. CDR1 and CDR2 from the germline V gene are MNHEY and SVGEGT. The CDR3: CASSYGIGLWSGNTIYF. The CDR3 DNA reads TGTGCCAGCAGTTACGGAATAGGCTTGTGGAGCGGAAACACCATATATTTT.

The chain is built from TRBV7-9 and TRBJ1-6, with 7 bases identical to TRBD1. Trimming took 1 base from V and 7 from J; bases not matched to a gene: 1. This CDR3 has 14 amino acids. Germline assignment: CDR1 SEHNR and CDR2 FQNEAQ (reference sequence). CDR3 protein: CASSLDRGNSPLHF. The CDR3, as DNA: TGTGCCAGCAGCTTAGACAGGGGAAATTCACCCCTCCACTTT. Full variable domain (missing parts from reference TRBV7-9 and TRBJ1-6): DTGVSQNPRHKITKRGQNVTFRCDPISEHNRLYWYRQTLGQGPEFLTYFQNEAQLEKSRLLSDRFSAERPKGSFSTLEIQRTEQGDSAMYLCASSLDRGNSPLHFGNGTRLTVT.

This clone showed up just a few times. The J gene is TRBJ1-2, the V gene TRBV13; perhaps TRBD1 as D (5 bases). The CDR3 extends over 13 amino acids. V shed 2 bases and J shed 8 bases, with 12 bases lying between them. Germline values: CDR1 PRHDT, CDR2 FYEKMQ (reference sequence). CDR3 bases: TGTGCCAGCAGCTTACGGGGGAACATGGGCTACACCTTC. It encodes CASSLRGNMGYTF. Supplemented by reference TRBV13 and TRBJ1-2, the full variable domain reads AAGVIQSPRHLIKEKRETATLKCYPIPRHDTVYWYQQGPGQDPQFLISFYEKMQSDKGSIPDRFSAQQFSDYHSELNMSSLELGDSALYFCASSLRGNMGYTFGSGTRLTVV.

The genes are TRBV11-2 and TRBJ2-3; 7 positions match TRBD1. The CDR3 is 17 residues long. In germline, CDR1 is SGHAT, CDR2 FQNNGV. The J segment lost 2 bases and the V segment lost 2 bases, leaving 10 bases of the junction unmatched. DNA for the CDR3: TGTGCCAGCAGCTTAACCCCTCCAGGGGGATCCACAGATACGCAGTATTTT. It is translated as CASSLTPPGGSTDTQYF.

V gene TRBV2 combines with J gene TRBJ1-6, with 8 bases aligning to TRBD1. Unmatched junction bases numbered 4, after V lost 6 bases and J lost 3 bases. Germline V gives CDR1 SNHLY, CDR2 FYNNEI. The CDR3 has 15 amino acids. CDR3 nucleotide sequence: TGTGCCAGCAGGGGGACAGGAGGCTATAATTCACCCCTCCACTTT. Translating gives CASRGTGGYNSPLHF.

This sequence joins TRBV3-1 (or the pseudogene TRBV3-2) and TRBJ2-1; a weak D match, TRBD2 (5 bases). V dropped 10 bases and J dropped 0 bases, with 13 bases sitting between them. Germline V CDR1 and CDR2: LGHDT, YNNKEL (reference sequence). This CDR3 is built from 14 residues. The DNA for the CDR3 is TGTGCCACCGCTCCAAGCGGCTCCTACAATGAGCAGTTCTTC. It specifies CATAPSGSYNEQFF.

The rearrangement joins TRBV5-8 to TRBJ1-3; D is undetermined. The CDR3 is 14 residues long. V was clipped by 4 bases and J by 0 bases, with 8 bases between them. Germline CDR1 SGHTS, CDR2 YDEGEE. The CDR3 DNA is TGTGCCAGCAGCCTGGGAGTCTCTGGAAACACCATATATTTT. The encoded protein is CASSLGVSGNTIYF.

This chain uses TRBV30 with TRBJ2-7; D not certain. V lost 0 bases, J lost 4 bases, and 4 bases lay in between. CDR3 length: 11 residues. The germline gives CDR1 GTSNPN, CDR2 SVGIG (reference sequence). The CDR3 here is CAWSVLYEQYF. CDR3 coding DNA: TGTGCCTGGAGTGTACTTTACGAGCAGTACTTC.

The chain has TRBV10-2 and TRBJ1-2; TRBD1 aligns across 8 bases. V trimming: 0 bases; J trimming: 5 bases; junction bases outside the gene matches: 11. This CDR3 spans 17 amino acids. The germline V gene encodes CDR1 WSHSY and CDR2 SAAADI. The CDR3 DNA reads as TGCGCCAGCAGTGAGTCAGCCTTAGGACAGGGACCATATGGCTACACCTTC. This sequence encodes CASSESALGQGPYGYTF.

This chain joins TRBV5-4 and TRBJ1-5; maybe TRBD1 (5 bases). Germline assignment: CDR1 SGHNT and CDR2 YYREEE (reference sequence). The V gene lost 3 bases and the J gene lost 3 bases, with 10 bases spanning the gap. The CDR3 covers 14 residues. The CDR3 loop reads CASSWKGNNQPQHF. The CDR3 nucleotides are TGTGCCAGCAGCTGGAAGGGGAACAATCAGCCCCAGCATTTT.

The genes are TRBV7-9 and TRBJ1-4; D may be TRBD1 (6 bases). Germline loops: CDR1 SEHNR, CDR2 FQNEAQ (reference sequence). V lost 6 bases and J lost 9, with 20 bases in between. This CDR3 comprises 15 residues. CDR3 in amino acids: CASRPGPGDPQKLFF. The DNA of the CDR3 is TGTGCCAGCAGACCCGGGCCAGGGGATCCACAAAAACTGTTTTTT. The full variable domain, completed using reference TRBV7-9 and TRBJ1-4, is DTGVSQNPRHKITKRGQNVTFRCDPISEHNRLYWYRQTLGQGPEFLTYFQNEAQLEKSRLLSDRFSAERPKGSFSTLEIQRTEQGDSAMYLCASRPGPGDPQKLFFGSGTQLSVL.